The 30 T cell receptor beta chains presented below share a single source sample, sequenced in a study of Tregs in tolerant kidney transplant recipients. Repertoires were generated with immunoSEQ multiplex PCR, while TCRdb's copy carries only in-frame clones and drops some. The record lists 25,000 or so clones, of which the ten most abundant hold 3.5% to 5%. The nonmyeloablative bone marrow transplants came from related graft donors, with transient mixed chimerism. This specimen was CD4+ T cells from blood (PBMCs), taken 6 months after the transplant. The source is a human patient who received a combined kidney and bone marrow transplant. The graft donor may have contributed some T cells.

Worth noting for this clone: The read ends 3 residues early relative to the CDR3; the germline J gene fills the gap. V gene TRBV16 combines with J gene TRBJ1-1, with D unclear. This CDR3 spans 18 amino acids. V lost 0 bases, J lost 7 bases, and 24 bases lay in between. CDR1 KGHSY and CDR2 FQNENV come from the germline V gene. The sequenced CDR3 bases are TGTGCCAGCAGCCAATCGGGCGGGGTGTTCCAGTCGGGCATTGAA. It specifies CASSQSGGVFQSGIE. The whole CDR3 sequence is CASSQSGGVFQSGIEAFF.

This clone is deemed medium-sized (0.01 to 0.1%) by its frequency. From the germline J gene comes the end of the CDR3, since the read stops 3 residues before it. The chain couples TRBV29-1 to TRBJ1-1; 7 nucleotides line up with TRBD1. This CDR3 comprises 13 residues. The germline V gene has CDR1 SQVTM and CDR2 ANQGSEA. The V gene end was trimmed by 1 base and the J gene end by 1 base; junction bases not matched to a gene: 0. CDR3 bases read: TGCAGCGTTGAAGGACAGGGGAACACTGAA. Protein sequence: CSVEGQGNTE. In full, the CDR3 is CSVEGQGNTEAFF.

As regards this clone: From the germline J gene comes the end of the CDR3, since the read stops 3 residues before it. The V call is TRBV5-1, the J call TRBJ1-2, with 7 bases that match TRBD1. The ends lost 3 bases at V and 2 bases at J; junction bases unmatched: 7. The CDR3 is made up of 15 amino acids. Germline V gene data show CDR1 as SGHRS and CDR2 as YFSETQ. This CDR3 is CASSSVPGGNYGYTF. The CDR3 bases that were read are TGCGCCAGCAGCTCGGTTCCAGGGGGAAACTATGGC.

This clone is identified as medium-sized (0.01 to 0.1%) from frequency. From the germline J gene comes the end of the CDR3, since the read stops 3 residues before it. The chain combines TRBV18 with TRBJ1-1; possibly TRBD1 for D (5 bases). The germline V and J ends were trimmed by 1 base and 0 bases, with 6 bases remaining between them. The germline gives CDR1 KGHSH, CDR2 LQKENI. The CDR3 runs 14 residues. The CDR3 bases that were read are TGTGCCAGCTCACCACAGGGGATGAACACTGAA. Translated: CASSPQGMNTE. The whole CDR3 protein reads CASSPQGMNTEAFF.

CDR3 DNA (partial): TGTGCCAGCAGTTATCAGCTCGGGTCACCC. It yields the protein CASSYQLGSP. From start to end, the CDR3 is CASSYQLGSPLHF. The rearrangement links TRBV6-2 or TRBV6-3 to TRBJ1-6; the D is unclear. The CDR3 end is not reached by the read, which stops 3 residues before it; the germline J gene fills it in. The germline V and J ends were trimmed by 3 bases and 10 bases, with 10 bases remaining between them. CDR1 is MNHEY, CDR2 SVGEGT, per germline. This CDR3 is 13 amino acids long.

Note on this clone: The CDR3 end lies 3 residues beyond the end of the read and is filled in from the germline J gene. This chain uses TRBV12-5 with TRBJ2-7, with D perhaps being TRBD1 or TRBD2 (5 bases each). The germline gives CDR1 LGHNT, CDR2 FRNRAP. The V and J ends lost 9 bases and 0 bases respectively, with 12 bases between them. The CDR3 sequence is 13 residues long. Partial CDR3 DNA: TGTGCTAGCGCCCCAGGGAGCTCCTACGAG. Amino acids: CASAPGSSYE. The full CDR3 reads CASAPGSSYEQYF.

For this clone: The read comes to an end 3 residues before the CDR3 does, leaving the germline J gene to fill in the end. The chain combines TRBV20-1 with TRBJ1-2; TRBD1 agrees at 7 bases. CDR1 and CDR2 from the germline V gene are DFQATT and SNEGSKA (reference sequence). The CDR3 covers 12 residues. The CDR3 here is CSAHRGGSGYTF. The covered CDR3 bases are TGCAGTGCTCACAGGGGAGGGAGCGGC.

The sequenced part of the CDR3 DNA is TGTGCCAGCAGCCCTGGGGGACAAGCCTTGAACTATGGC. Protein: CASSPGGQALNYG. The full CDR3 sequence reads CASSPGGQALNYGYTF. The rearrangement links TRBV6-2 or TRBV6-3 to TRBJ1-2; a possible D gene is TRBD1 (6 bases). The sequence runs out 3 residues before the end of the CDR3; the remainder is reconstructed from the germline J gene. CDR1 MNHEY and CDR2 SVGEGT come from the germline V gene. This CDR3 spans 16 amino acids. The V end was cut by 6 bases, the J end by 2 bases, with 19 bases between.

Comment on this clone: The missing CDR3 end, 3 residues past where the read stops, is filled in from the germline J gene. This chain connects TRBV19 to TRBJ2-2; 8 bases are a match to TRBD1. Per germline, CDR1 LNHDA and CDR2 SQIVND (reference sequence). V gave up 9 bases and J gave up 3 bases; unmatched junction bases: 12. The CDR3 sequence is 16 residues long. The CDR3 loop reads CASRVTGGWDTGELFF. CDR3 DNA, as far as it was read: TGTGCCAGCAGGGTTACAGGGGGATGGGACACCGGGGAG.

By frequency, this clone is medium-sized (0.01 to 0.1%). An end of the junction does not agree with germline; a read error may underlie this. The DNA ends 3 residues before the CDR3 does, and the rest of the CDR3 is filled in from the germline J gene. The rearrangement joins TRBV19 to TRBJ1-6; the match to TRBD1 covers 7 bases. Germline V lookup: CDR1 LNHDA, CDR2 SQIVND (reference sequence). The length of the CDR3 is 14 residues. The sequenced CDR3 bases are TGTGCCAGTAGGCCGGGACAGTATAGTTCACCC. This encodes CASRPGQYSSP. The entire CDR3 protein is CASRPGQYSSPLHF. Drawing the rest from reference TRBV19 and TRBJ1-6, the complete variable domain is DGGITQSPKYLFRKEGQNVTLSCEQNLNHDAMYWYRQDPGQGLRLIYYSQIVNDFQKGDIAEGYSVSREKKESFPLTVTSAQKNPTAFYLCASRPGQYSSPLHFGNGTRLTVT.

The DNA read from the CDR3 is TGTGCCTGGAGGCGGACAGGAAACACTGAA. Translation: CAWRRTGNTE. The CDR3 in its entirety is CAWRRTGNTEAFF. J is TRBJ1-1 and V is TRBV30; TRBD1 matches 7 bases. The CDR3 extends 3 residues past the end of the read, so its final part is completed from the germline J gene. The germline gives CDR1 GTSNPN, CDR2 SVGIG (reference sequence). This CDR3 contains 13 residues. V was pared by 3 bases and J by 2 bases, with 3 bases of the junction left unmatched.

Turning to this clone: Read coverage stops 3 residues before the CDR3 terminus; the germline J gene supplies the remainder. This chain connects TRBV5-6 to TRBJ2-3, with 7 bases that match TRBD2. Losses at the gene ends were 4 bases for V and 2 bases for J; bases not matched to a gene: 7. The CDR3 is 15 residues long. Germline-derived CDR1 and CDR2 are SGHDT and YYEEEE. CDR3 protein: CASSHGLETTDTQYF. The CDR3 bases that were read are TGTGCCAGCAGCCATGGACTAGAGACCACAGATACG.

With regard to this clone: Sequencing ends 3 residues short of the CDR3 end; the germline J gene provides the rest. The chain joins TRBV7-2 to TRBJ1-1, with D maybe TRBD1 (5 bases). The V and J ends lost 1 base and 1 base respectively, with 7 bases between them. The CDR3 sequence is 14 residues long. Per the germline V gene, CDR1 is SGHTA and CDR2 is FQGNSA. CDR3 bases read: TGTGCCAGCAGCTTAGGCAGGGCGAACACTGAA. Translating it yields CASSLGRANTE. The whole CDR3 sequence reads CASSLGRANTEAFF.

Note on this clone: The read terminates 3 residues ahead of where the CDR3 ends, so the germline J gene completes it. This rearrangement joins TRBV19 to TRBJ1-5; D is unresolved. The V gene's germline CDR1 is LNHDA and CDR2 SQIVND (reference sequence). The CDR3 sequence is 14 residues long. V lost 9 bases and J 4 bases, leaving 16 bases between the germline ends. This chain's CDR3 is CASQSGFPNQPQHF. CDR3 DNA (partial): TGTGCCAGCCAATCCGGGTTCCCGAATCAGCCC.

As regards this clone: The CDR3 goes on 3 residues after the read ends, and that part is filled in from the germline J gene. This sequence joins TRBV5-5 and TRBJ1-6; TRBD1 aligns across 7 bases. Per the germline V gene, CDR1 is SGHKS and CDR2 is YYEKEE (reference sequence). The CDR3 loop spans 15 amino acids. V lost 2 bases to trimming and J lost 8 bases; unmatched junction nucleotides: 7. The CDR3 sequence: CASSFLPGGDSPLHF. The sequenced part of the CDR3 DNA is TGTGCCAGCAGCTTCCTCCCAGGGGGTGATTCACCC.

The CDR3 protein is CASSPRQGVTYEQYF. Incomplete CDR3 DNA: TGTGCCAGCAGCCCGAGACAGGGGGTTACCTACGAG. The chain employs TRBV5-5 and TRBJ2-7, with 9 bases that match TRBD1. The read terminates 3 residues before the CDR3 end, so the remaining end is supplied by the germline J gene. After removal of 4 bases from V and 2 bases from J, the junction contained 7 bases not matched to a gene. CDR3 length: 15 residues. Germline CDR1 reads SGHKS; CDR2 reads YYEKEE (reference sequence).

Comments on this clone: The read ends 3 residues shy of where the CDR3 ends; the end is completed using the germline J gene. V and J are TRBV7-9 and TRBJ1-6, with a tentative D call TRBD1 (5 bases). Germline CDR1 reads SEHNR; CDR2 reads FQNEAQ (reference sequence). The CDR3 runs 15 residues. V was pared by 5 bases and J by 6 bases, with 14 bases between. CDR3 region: CASSPRQSSNSPLHF. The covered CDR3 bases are TGTGCCAGCAGCCCGAGACAGAGCTCTAATTCACCC.

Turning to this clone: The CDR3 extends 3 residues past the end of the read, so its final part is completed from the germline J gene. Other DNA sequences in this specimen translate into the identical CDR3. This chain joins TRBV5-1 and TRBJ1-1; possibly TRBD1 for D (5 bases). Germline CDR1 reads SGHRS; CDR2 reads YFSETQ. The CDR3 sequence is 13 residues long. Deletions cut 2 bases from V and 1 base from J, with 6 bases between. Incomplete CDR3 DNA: TGCGCCAGCAGCTTAACAGGGAACACTGAA. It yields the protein CASSLTGNTE. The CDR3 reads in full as CASSLTGNTEAFF.

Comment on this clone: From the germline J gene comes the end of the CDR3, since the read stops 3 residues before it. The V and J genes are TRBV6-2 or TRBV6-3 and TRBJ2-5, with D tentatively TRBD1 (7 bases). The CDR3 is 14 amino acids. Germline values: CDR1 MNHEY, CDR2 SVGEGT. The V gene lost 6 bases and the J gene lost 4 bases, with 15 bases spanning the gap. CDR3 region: CASRQGGRGETQYF. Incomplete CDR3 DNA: TGTGCCAGCAGGCAGGGGGGACGTGGAGAGACC.

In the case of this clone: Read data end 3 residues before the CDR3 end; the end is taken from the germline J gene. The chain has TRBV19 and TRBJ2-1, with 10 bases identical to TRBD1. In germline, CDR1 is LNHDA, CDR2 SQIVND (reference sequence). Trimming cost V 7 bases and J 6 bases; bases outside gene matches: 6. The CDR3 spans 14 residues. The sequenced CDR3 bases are TGTGCCAGTAAGGGACAGGGGACCCTCAATGAG. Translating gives CASKGQGTLNE. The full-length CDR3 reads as CASKGQGTLNEQFF.

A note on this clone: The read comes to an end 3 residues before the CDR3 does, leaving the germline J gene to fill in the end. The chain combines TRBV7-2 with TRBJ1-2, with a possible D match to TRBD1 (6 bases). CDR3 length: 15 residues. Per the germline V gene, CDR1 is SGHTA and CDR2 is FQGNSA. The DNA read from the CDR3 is TGTGCCAGCAGCTTAGCCCCACAGGGTATATGGGGC. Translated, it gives CASSLAPQGIWG. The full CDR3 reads CASSLAPQGIWGYTF.

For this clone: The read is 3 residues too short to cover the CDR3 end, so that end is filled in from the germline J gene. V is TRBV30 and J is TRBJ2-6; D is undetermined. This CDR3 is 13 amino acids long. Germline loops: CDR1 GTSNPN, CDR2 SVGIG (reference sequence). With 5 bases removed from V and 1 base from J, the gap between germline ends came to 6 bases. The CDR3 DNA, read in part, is TGTGCCTGGTCCCCGTCTGGGGCCAACGTC. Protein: CAWSPSGANV. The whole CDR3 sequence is CAWSPSGANVLTF.

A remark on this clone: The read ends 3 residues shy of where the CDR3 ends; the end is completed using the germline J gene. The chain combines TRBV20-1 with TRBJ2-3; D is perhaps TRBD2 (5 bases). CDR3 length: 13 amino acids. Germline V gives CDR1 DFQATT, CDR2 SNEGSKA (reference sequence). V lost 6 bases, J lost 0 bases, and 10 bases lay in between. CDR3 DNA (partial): TGCAGTGCAAAAGCGGAGAGCACAGATACG. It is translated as CSAKAESTDT. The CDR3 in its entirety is CSAKAESTDTQYF.

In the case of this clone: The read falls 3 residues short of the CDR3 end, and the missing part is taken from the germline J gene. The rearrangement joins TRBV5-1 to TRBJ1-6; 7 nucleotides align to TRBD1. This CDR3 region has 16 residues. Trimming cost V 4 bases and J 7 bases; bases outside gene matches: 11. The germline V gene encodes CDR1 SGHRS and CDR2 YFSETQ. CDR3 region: CASSQGDRAPNSPLHF. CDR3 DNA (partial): TGCGCCAGCAGCCAAGGGGACAGAGCCCCAAATTCACCC.

The DNA read from the CDR3 is TGTGCCAGCAGTACAACAGGAAATTCACCC. This sequence encodes CASSTTGNSP. The complete CDR3 protein is CASSTTGNSPLHF. V gene TRBV12-3 or TRBV12-4 combines with J gene TRBJ1-6; a possible D gene is TRBD1 (5 bases). The read stops 3 residues short of the end of the CDR3; the missing end is completed from the germline J gene. The CDR3 contains 13 residues. Trimming removed 5 bases from V and 7 bases from J, with 9 bases in between.

CDR3 protein: CASSIITSGSRKYEQYF. Incomplete CDR3 DNA: TGTGCCAGTAGTATAATAACTAGCGGGAGTAGGAAGTACGAG. This chain uses TRBV19 with TRBJ2-7, with 11 bases matching TRBD2. The read is 3 residues too short to cover the CDR3 end, so that end is filled in from the germline J gene. The CDR3 has 17 amino acids. Germline V gene sequence: CDR1 LNHDA, CDR2 SQIVND (reference sequence). V lost 2 bases to trimming and J lost 4 bases; unmatched junction nucleotides: 10.

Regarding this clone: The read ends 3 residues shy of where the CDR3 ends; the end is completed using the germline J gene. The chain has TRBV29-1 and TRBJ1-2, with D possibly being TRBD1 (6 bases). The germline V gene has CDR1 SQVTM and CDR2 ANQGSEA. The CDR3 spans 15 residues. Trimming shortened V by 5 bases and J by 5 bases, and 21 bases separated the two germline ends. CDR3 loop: CSVKLRTAQWYGYTF. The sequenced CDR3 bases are TGCAGCGTTAAACTACGGACAGCCCAGTGGTATGGC.

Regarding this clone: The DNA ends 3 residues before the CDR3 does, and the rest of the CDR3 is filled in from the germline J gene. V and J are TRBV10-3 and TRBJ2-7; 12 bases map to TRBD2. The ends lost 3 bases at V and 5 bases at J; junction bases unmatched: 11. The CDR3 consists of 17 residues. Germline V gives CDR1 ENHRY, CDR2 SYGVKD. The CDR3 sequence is CAISEMSGLAGPHEQYF. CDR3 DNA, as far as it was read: TGTGCCATCAGTGAAATGTCGGGACTAGCGGGTCCCCACGAG.

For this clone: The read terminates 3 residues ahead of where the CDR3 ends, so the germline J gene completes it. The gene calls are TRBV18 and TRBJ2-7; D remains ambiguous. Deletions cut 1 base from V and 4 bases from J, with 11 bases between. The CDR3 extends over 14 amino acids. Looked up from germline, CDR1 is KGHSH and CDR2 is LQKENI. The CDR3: CASSPQQWSYEQYF. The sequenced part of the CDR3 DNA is TGTGCCAGCTCACCACAGCAATGGTCTTACGAG. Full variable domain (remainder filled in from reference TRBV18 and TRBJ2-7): NAGVMQNPRHLVRRRGQEARLRCSPMKGHSHVYWYRQLPEEGLKFMVYLQKENIIDESGMPKERFSAEFPKEGPSILRIQQVVRGDSAAYFCASSPQQWSYEQYFGPGTRLTVT.

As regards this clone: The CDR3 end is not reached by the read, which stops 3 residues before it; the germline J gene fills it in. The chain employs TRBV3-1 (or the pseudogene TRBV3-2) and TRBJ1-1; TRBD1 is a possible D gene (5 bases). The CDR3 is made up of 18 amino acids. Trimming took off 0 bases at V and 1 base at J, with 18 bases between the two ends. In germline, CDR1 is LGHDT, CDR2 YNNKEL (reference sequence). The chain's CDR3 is CASSQDPYPGGSNTEAFF. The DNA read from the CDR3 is TGTGCCAGCAGCCAAGATCCTTACCCGGGGGGATCGAACACTGAA.